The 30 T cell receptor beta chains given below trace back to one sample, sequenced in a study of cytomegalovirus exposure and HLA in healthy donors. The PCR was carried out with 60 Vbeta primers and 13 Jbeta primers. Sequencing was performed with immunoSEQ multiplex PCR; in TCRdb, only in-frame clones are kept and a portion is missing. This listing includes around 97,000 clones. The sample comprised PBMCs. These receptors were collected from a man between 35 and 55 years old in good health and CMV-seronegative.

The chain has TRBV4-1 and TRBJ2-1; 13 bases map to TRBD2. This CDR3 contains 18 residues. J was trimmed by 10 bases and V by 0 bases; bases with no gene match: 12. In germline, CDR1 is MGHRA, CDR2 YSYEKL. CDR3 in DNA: TGCGCCAGCAGCCAAGATCAGGGACTAGCGGGAACGCGTGCGGAGCAGTTCTTC. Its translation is CASSQDQGLAGTRAEQFF.

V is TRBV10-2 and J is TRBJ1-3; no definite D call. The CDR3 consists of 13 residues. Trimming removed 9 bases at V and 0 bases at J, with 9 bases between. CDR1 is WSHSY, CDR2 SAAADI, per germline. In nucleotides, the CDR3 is TGCGCCAGTAAGAGAGACTCTGGAAACACCATATATTTT. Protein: CASKRDSGNTIYF.

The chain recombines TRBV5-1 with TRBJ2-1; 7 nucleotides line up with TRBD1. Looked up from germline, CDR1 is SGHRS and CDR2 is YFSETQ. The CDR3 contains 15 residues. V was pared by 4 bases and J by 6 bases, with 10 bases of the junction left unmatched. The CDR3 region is CASSKESTGSNEQFF. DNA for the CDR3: TGCGCCAGCAGCAAGGAATCGACAGGGTCCAATGAGCAGTTCTTC. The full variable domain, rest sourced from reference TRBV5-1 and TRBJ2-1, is KAGVTQTPRYLIKTRGQQVTLSCSPISGHRSVSWYQQTPGQGLQFLFEYFSETQRNKGNFPGRFSGRQFSNSRSEMNVSTLELGDSALYLCASSKESTGSNEQFFGPGTRLTVL.

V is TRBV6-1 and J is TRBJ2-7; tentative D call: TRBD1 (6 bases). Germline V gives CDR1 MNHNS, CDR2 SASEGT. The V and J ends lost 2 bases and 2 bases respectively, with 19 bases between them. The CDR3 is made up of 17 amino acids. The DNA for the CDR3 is TGTGCCAGCAGTGAACAGATCACAGGGACCATTACCTACGAGCAGTACTTC. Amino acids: CASSEQITGTITYEQYF.

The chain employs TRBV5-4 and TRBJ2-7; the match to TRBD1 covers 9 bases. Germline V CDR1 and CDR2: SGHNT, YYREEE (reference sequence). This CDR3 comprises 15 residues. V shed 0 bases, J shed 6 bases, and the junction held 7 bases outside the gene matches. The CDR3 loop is CASSLGGQGRSEQYF. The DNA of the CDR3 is TGTGCCAGCAGCTTGGGGGGACAGGGCAGATCCGAGCAGTACTTC.

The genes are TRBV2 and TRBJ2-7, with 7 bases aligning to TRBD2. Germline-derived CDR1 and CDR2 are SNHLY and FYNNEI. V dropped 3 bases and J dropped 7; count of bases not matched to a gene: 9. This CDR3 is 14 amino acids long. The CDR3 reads CASSDGRAVGEQYF. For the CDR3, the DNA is TGTGCCAGCAGTGATGGGAGGGCCGTGGGGGAGCAGTACTTC.

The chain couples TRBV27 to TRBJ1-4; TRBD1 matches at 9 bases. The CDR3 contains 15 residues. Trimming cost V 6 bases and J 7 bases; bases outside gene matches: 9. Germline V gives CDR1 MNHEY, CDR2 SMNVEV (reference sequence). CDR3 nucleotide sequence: TGTGCCAGCAGCTCTTCCGGGACAGGGATTGAAAAACTGTTTTTT. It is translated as CASSSSGTGIEKLFF.

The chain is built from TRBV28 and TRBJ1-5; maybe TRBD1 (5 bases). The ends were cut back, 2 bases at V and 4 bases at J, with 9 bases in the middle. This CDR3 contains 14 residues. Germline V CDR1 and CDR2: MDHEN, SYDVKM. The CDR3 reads CASSLVGGNQPQHF. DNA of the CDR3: TGTGCCAGCAGTTTAGTGGGGGGGAATCAGCCCCAGCATTTT.

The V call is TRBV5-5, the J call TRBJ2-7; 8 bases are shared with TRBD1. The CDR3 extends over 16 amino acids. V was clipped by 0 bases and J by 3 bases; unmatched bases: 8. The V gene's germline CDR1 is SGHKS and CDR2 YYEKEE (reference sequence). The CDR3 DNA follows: TGTGCCAGCAGCTTGGCGAGCAGGGGGCTAAGCTACGAGCAGTACTTC. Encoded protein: CASSLASRGLSYEQYF.

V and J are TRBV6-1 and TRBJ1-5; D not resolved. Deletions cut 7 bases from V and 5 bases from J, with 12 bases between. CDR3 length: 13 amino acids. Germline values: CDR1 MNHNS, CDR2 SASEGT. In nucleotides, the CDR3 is TGTGCCAGCACGGGAAATATCTATCAGCCCCAGCATTTT. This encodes CASTGNIYQPQHF.

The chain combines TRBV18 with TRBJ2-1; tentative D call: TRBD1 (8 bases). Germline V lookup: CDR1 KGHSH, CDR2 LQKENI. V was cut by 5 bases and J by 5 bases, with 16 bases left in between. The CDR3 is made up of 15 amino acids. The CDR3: CASSTYRGGDNEQFF. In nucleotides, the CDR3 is TGTGCCAGCTCAACTTACAGGGGGGGGGACAATGAGCAGTTCTTC.

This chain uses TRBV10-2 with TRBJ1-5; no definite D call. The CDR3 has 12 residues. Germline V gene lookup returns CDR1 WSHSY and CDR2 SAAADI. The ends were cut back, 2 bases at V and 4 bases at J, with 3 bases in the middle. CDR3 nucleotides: TGCGCCAGCAGTGAGGTAAATCAGCCCCAGCATTTT. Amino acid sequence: CASSEVNQPQHF.

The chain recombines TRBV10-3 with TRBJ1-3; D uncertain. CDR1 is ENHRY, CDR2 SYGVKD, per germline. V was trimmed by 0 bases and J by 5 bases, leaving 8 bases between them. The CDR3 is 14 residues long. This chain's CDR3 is CAISESAGRNTIYF. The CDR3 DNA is TGTGCCATCAGTGAGTCGGCGGGCCGAAACACCATATATTTT.

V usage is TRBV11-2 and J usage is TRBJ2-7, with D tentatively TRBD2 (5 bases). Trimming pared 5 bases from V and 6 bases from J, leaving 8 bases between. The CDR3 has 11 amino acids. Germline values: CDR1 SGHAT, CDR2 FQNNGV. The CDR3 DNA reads TGTGCCAGCAGCCAAACTAGCGAGCAGTACTTC. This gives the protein CASSQTSEQYF.

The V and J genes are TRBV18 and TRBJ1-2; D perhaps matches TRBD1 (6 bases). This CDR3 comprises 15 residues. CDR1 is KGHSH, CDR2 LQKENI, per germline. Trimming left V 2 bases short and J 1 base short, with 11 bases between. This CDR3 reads CASSPSGVDNYGYTF. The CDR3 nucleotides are TGTGCCAGCTCACCATCAGGGGTCGATAACTATGGCTACACCTTC. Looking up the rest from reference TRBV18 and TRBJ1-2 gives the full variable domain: NAGVMQNPRHLVRRRGQEARLRCSPMKGHSHVYWYRQLPEEGLKFMVYLQKENIIDESGMPKERFSAEFPKEGPSILRIQQVVRGDSAAYFCASSPSGVDNYGYTFGSGTRLTVV.

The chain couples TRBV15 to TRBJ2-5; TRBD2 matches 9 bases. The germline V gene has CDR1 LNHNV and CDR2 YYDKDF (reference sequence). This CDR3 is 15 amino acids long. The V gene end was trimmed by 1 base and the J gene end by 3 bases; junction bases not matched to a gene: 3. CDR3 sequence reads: CATSRVASGKETQYF. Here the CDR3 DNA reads TGTGCCACCAGCAGAGTAGCTAGCGGGAAAGAGACCCAGTACTTC.

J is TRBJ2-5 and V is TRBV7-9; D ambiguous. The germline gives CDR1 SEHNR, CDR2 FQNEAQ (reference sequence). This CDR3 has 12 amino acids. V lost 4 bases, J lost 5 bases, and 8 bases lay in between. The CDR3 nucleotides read TGTGCCAGCAGCTCCCCCGGGGAGACCCAGTACTTC. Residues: CASSSPGETQYF.

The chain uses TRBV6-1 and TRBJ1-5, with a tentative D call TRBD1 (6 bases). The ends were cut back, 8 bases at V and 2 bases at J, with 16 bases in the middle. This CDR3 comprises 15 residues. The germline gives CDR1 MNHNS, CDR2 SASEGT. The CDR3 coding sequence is TGTGCCAGCGTAATACAGGGAGTGGGCAATCAGCCCCAGCATTTT. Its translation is CASVIQGVGNQPQHF.

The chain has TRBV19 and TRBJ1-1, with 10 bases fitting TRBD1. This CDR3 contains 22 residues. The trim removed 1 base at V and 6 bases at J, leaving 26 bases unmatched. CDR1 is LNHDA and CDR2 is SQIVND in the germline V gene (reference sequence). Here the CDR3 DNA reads TGTGCCAGTAGTATAGTCGGTGATCGGTGGACAGGGGGTTTTTGGGCAAACGCTGAAGCTTTCTTT. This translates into CASSIVGDRWTGGFWANAEAFF.

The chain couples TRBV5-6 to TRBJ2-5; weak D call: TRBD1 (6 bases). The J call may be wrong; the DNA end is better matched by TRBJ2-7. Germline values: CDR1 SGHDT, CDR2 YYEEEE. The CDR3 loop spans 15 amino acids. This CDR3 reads CASSPDPDRQYEQYF. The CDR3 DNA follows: TGTGCCAGCAGCCCGGACCCGGACAGACAATACGAGCAGTACTTC.

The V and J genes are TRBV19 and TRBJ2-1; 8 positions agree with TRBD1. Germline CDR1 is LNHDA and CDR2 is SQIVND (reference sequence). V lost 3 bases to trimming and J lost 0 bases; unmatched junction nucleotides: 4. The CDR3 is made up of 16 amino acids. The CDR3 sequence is CASSIQGAISYNEQFF. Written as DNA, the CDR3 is TGTGCCAGTAGTATTCAGGGGGCCATCTCCTACAATGAGCAGTTCTTC.

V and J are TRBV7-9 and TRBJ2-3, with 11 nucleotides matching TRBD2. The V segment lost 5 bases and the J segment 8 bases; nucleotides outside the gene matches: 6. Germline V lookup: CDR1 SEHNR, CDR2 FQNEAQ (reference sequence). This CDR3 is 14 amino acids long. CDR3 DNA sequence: TGTGCCAGCAGCCGTACCGGGACTAGCGGTACGCAGTATTTT. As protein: CASSRTGTSGTQYF.

The CDR3 loop reads CAIRSPGQETQYF. CDR3 nucleotides: TGTGCCATCCGTAGCCCCGGCCAAGAGACCCAGTACTTC. V is TRBV10-3 and J is TRBJ2-5; no clear D gene. V lost 8 bases and J 1 base, leaving 11 bases between the germline ends. CDR1 ENHRY and CDR2 SYGVKD come from the germline V gene. The CDR3 spans 13 residues.

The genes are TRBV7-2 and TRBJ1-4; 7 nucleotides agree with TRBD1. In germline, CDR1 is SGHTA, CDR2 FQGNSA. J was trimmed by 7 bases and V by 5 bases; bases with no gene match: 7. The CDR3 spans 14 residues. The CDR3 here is CASSRYRGAEKLFF. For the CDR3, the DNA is TGTGCCAGCAGCAGATACAGGGGCGCTGAAAAACTGTTTTTT.

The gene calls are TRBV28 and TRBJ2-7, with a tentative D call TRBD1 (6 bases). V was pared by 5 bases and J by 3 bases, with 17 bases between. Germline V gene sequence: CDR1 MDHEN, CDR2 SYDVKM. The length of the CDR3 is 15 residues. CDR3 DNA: TGTGCCAGCAGTCCCCCCTCGGACAGCCGCTACGAGCAGTACTTC. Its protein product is CASSPPSDSRYEQYF.

CDR3 amino acids: CASSQGRGNSKHYGYTF. The CDR3 region has the DNA TGCGCCAGCAGCCAGGGTAGAGGAAATTCAAAACACTATGGCTACACCTTC. The chain carries TRBV5-1 and TRBJ1-2, with TRBD1 as a possible D gene (5 bases). CDR1 is SGHRS and CDR2 is YFSETQ in the germline V gene. The ends were cut back, 4 bases at V and 3 bases at J, with 22 bases in the middle. The CDR3 consists of 17 residues.

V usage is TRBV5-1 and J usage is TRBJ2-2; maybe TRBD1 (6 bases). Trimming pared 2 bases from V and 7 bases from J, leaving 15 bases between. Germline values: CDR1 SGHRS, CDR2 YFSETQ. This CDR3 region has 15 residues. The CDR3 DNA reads TGCGCCAGCAGCTTAACCGGGACATCCATCGGGGAGCTGTTTTTT. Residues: CASSLTGTSIGELFF.

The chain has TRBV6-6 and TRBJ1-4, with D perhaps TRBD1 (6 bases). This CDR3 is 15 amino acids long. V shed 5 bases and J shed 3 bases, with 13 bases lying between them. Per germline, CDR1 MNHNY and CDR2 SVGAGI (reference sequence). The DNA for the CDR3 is TGTGCCAGCAGTCCATCAGGGGTACCTAATGAAAAACTGTTTTTT. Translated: CASSPSGVPNEKLFF.

CDR3 DNA: TGCGCCAGCCTAGACAGGGGGCTAGCCAAAAACATTCAGTACTTC. It encodes CASLDRGLAKNIQYF. The V gene is TRBV10-2, the J gene TRBJ2-4, with 10 bases matching TRBD1. The germline gives CDR1 WSHSY, CDR2 SAAADI. The CDR3 covers 15 residues. J lost 0 bases, V lost 8 bases, and 4 bases had no gene match.

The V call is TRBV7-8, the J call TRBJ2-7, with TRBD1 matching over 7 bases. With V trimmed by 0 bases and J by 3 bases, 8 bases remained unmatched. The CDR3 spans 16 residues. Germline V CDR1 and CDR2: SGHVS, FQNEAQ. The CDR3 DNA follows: TGTGCCAGCAGCTTAGCGGAAGGGGGCACTATCTACGAGCAGTACTTC. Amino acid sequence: CASSLAEGGTIYEQYF.